The 15 T cell receptor beta chains reported below all come from one sample, sequenced in a study of tumor and adjacent non-tumor tissue in lung cancer (dated by TCRdb to the late 2010s). RNA was extracted from bulk unsorted tissue and checked for quality with a NanoDrop ND-1000 and an Agilent 2100. Library preparation employed multiplex PCR. Sequencing was performed on an Illumina HiSeq 2500. TCRbeta libraries were built by three rounds of nested PCR using primers (Table S4), following protocols modified from ARM-PCR. TCRdb reran the public reads through fastp at Q25 and MiXCR, keeping productive beta chains. Rows with one shared CDR3 protein collapse into an entry with the most common genes and DNA. Recorded for this sample are around 210,000 distinct CDR3 sequences; about 71% of them occurred a single time. Of the sample, approximately 25% falls within the top ten clones. The sequencing sample was made of lung tumor tissue. The receptors were sampled from a man aged 55-75 years with non-small cell lung cancer.

The table lists this clonotype with a few counts. The chain is built from TRBV20-1 and TRBJ2-7, with TRBD1 identical over 7 bases. CDR1 is DFQATT and CDR2 is SNEGSKA in the germline V gene (reference sequence). The trim removed 0 bases at V and 2 bases at J, leaving 16 bases unmatched. This CDR3 spans 18 amino acids. CDR3 residues: CSARDPLGGANSPYEQYF. In nucleotides, the CDR3 is TGCAGTGCTAGAGACCCTTTAGGGGGCGCCAACTCCCCCTACGAGCAGTACTTC.

In nucleotides, the CDR3 is TGTGCCATCTGCCAAGCCACAGCTGAGGGCTATGGCTACACCTTC. Amino acid sequence: CAICQATAEGYGYTF. This rearrangement joins TRBV4-2 to TRBJ1-2; D remains unclear. Trimming cost V 10 bases and J 4 bases, with 22 bases left between them. The germline V gene encodes CDR1 LGHNA and CDR2 YNFKEQ. The CDR3 is made up of 15 amino acids.

The sample holds many counts of this clonotype. The chain carries TRBV20-1 and TRBJ1-1; tentative D call: TRBD1 (5 bases). The V and J ends lost 2 bases and 1 base respectively, with 11 bases between them. The germline gives CDR1 DFQATT, CDR2 SNEGSKA (reference sequence). CDR3 length: 14 residues. CDR3 sequence reads: CSARRTQANTEAFF. CDR3 DNA: TGCAGTGCTAGACGGACACAAGCGAACACTGAAGCTTTCTTT.

About this clonotype: The junction and the germline gene differ at one end; a read error may be behind it. This chain connects TRBV11-2 to TRBJ2-1; D is uncertain. The CDR3 totals 17 residues. Germline-derived CDR1 and CDR2 are SGHAT and FQNNGV. The CDR3 coding sequence is TGTGCCAGCAGCTTAGCACTTCGGCAGTCCTCCTACAATGAGCGGTTCTTC. Protein: CASSLALRQSSYNERFF.

This chain joins TRBV6-2 or TRBV6-3 and TRBJ2-1; D may be TRBD1 or TRBD2 (6 bases each). The CDR3 length is 14 residues. The germline V and J ends were trimmed by 5 bases and 9 bases, with 17 bases remaining between them. Germline loops: CDR1 MNHEY, CDR2 SVGEGT. CDR3 DNA sequence: TGTGCCAGCAGTGACCGCCTGGAGGGGGGTGAGCAGTTCTTC. Amino acids: CASSDRLEGGEQFF.

On this clonotype: This could be a read error, since a much larger clone is one nucleotide away. This chain links TRBV5-4 with TRBJ2-1; D possibly corresponds to TRBD1 (6 bases). Per germline, CDR1 SGHNT and CDR2 YYREEE (reference sequence). The CDR3 has 12 amino acids. The CDR3 spells CASSRRDNEQIF. The DNA of the CDR3 is TGTGCCAGCAGCCGACGGGACAATGAGCAGATCTTC.

This clonotype is a singleton in its sample. The J gene is TRBJ2-5, the V gene TRBV20-1, with a possible D match to TRBD2 (5 bases). The CDR3 length is 15 residues. CDR1 is DFQATT, CDR2 SNEGSKA, per germline (reference sequence). CDR3 DNA: TGCAATGCCCCACGGGGTGGGATACTACAAGAGACCCAGTACTTC. It specifies CNAPRGGILQETQYF.

This clonotype was seen repeatedly, ten times or more. This rearrangement joins TRBV6-2 or TRBV6-3 to TRBJ2-1; no clear D gene. In germline, CDR1 is MNHEY, CDR2 SVGEGT. The ends were cut back, 2 bases at V and 8 bases at J, with 4 bases in the middle. CDR3 size: 11 residues. CDR3 in amino acids: CASSYMDEQFF. The DNA of the CDR3 is TGTGCCAGCAGTTACATGGATGAGCAGTTCTTC.

As for this clonotype: This clone may be a read error of a much larger clone one base away. This sequence joins TRBV11-3 and TRBJ2-4; 7 bases are shared with TRBD2. This CDR3 is 16 amino acids long. Germline V gives CDR1 SGHNT, CDR2 YENEEA. The CDR3, as DNA: TGTGCCAGCAGCTTAGTTAGCGGGCAGCCCCGGAACATTCGGTACTTC. This sequence encodes CASSLVSGQPRNIRYF.

Remarks on this clonotype: Without the conserved terminal phenylalanine or tryptophan, this CDR3 likely stems from a read error. The gene calls are TRBV6-6 and TRBJ2-1; a possible D gene is TRBD2 (6 bases). V lost 7 bases and J 3 bases, leaving 19 bases between the germline ends. This CDR3 is 16 amino acids long. Germline V gene data show CDR1 as MNHNY and CDR2 as SVGAGI (reference sequence). The CDR3: CASTSVAGWGYNEQFS. CDR3 coding DNA: TGTGCCAGCACTTCCGTGGCGGGATGGGGCTACAATGAGCAGTTCTCC.

A remark on this clonotype: One junction end disagrees with the germline gene, perhaps due to a read error. The chain has TRBV6-5 and TRBJ1-4, with D possibly being TRBD1 (5 bases). The CDR3 length is 15 residues. The germline CDR1 and CDR2 sequences are MNHEY and SVGAGI. In nucleotides, the CDR3 is TGTGCCACCAGTTACCGGGGGGATCGTGCTGAAAAACTGTTTTTT. Translation gives CATSYRGDRAEKLFF.

In the case of this clonotype: The junction does not match germline at one end; this may be a read error. This CDR3 reads CVSCRGMGALSYEQYF. The CDR3 DNA sequence: TGTGTCAGCTGCCGTGGGATGGGGGCTCTCTCCTACGAGCAGTACTTC. This rearrangement joins TRBV11-2 to TRBJ2-7; a possible D gene is TRBD1 (6 bases). CDR3 length equals 16 residues. Germline assignment: CDR1 SGHAT and CDR2 FQNNGV.

The chain recombines TRBV13 with TRBJ2-5; D is uncertain. CDR3 length: 13 residues. V gave up 0 bases and J gave up 4 bases, with 6 bases separating them. From germline, CDR1 is PRHDT and CDR2 FYEKMQ (reference sequence). The chain's CDR3 is CASSLGPAETQYF. As DNA, the CDR3 is TGTGCCAGCAGCTTAGGGCCAGCAGAGACCCAGTACTTC.

The rearrangement uses TRBV6-6 and TRBJ1-1; D possibly corresponds to TRBD1 (5 bases). The V and J ends lost 2 bases and 12 bases respectively, with 13 bases between them. Germline V CDR1 and CDR2: MNHNY, SVGAGI (reference sequence). The CDR3 is 12 amino acids. CDR3 sequence (DNA): TGTGCCAGCAGTTACGAGGGGCCAAAATCTTTCTTT. This translates into CASSYEGPKSFF.

As regards this clonotype: Since no conserved phenylalanine or tryptophan closes the CDR3, a read error is the likely cause. V usage is TRBV4-3 and J usage is TRBJ2-1, with 7 bases lining up with TRBD2. Germline loops: CDR1 LGHNA, CDR2 YSLEER. The length of the CDR3 is 14 residues. The CDR3 nucleotides are TGCGCCAGTAGCCAAGAGGGACTATATGATGAGCAGTTCCTC. Amino acid sequence: CASSQEGLYDEQFL.